The rows below give T cell receptor beta chains drawn from one sample of a study of shared clonotypes between healthy human individuals. The data were produced by immunoSEQ multiplex PCR, yet TCRdb's version contains in-frame clones alone and is incomplete. The sample holds about 230,000 clones, 60% to 80% seen once. Sequencing was carried out using memory CD4+ T cells sorted from blood. The receptors originated from a young man in good health. Both conserved end residues are part of each CDR3. A D gene is named only where the DNA matches it firmly. Some rows have no size entry. The others give once, few or many, or a class for an expanded clone.

clone_size: NA; d_call: NA; j_call: TRBJ1-5; v_call: TRBV19; cdr3_aa: CASSIGYQPQHF; cdr3_nt: TGTGCCAGTAGTATAGGATATCAGCCCCAGCATTTT
clone_size: few; d_call: NA; j_call: TRBJ2-7; v_call: TRBV29-1; cdr3_aa: CSVVTGQLGEQYF; cdr3_nt: TGCAGCGTCGTCACCGGACAGCTTGGCGAGCAGTACTTC
clone_size: once; d_call: NA; j_call: TRBJ2-3; v_call: TRBV11-2; cdr3_aa: CASSFNSGTSVQYF; cdr3_nt: TGTGCCAGCAGCTTCAACTCCGGGACATCGGTTCAGTATTTT
clone_size: NA; d_call: NA; j_call: TRBJ1-3; v_call: TRBV11-2; cdr3_aa: CASSSTRFGNTIYF; cdr3_nt: TGTGCCAGCAGCTCCACGAGGTTCGGGAACACCATATATTTT
clone_size: once; d_call: NA; j_call: TRBJ2-1; v_call: TRBV29-1; cdr3_aa: CSVLPYETYNEQFF; cdr3_nt: TGCAGCGTTCTTCCATACGAGACCTACAATGAGCAGTTCTTC
clone_size: NA; d_call: TRBD2; j_call: TRBJ2-1; v_call: TRBV7-7; cdr3_aa: CASSPGLAGGGDTFF; cdr3_nt: TGTGCCAGCAGCCCGGGACTAGCGGGAGGCGGAGACACGTTCTTC
clone_size: few; d_call: NA; j_call: TRBJ2-7; v_call: TRBV28; cdr3_aa: CASSSPVGTYEQYF; cdr3_nt: TGTGCCAGCAGTTCCCCCGTGGGGACCTACGAGCAGTACTTC
clone_size: NA; d_call: NA; j_call: TRBJ2-5; v_call: TRBV7-6; cdr3_aa: CASSQAGRETQYF; cdr3_nt: TGTGCCAGCAGCCAGGCGGGGAGAGAGACCCAGTACTTC
clone_size: NA; d_call: NA; j_call: TRBJ2-5; v_call: TRBV28; cdr3_aa: CASKSIIDEETQYF; cdr3_nt: TGTGCCAGCAAATCTATAATCGACGAAGAGACCCAGTACTTC
clone_size: NA; d_call: TRBD1; j_call: TRBJ2-1; v_call: TRBV5-1; cdr3_aa: CASSALTGNEQFF; cdr3_nt: TGCGCCAGCAGCGCACTGACAGGGAATGAGCAGTTCTTC
clone_size: few; d_call: TRBD2; j_call: TRBJ2-3; v_call: TRBV11-2; cdr3_aa: CASSLAWGTSFDTQYF; cdr3_nt: TGTGCCAGCAGCTTAGCATGGGGGACTAGCTTTGATACGCAGTATTTT
clone_size: NA; d_call: NA; j_call: TRBJ2-1; v_call: TRBV11-1; cdr3_aa: CASSKNAADNEQFF; cdr3_nt: TGTGCCAGCAGTAAGAACGCAGCGGACAATGAGCAGTTCTTC
clone_size: many; d_call: NA; j_call: TRBJ2-1; v_call: TRBV5-4; cdr3_aa: CVCGWENDNEQFF; cdr3_nt: TGTGTCTGCGGCTGGGAGAACGACAATGAGCAGTTCTTC
clone_size: NA; d_call: NA; j_call: TRBJ2-7; v_call: TRBV29-1; cdr3_aa: CSIQGSSSYEQYF; cdr3_nt: TGCAGTATTCAGGGTTCTAGCTCCTACGAGCAGTACTTC
clone_size: NA; d_call: TRBD1; j_call: TRBJ2-7; v_call: TRBV28; cdr3_aa: CASRGTGTYEQYF; cdr3_nt: TGTGCCAGCAGAGGGACAGGTACCTACGAGCAGTACTTC
clone_size: NA; d_call: NA; j_call: TRBJ1-1; v_call: TRBV21-1; cdr3_aa: CASQVPEAFF; cdr3_nt: TGTGCCAGCCAGGTGCCTGAAGCTTTCTTT
clone_size: NA; d_call: NA; j_call: TRBJ2-7; v_call: TRBV29-1; cdr3_aa: CSVATGSKGYEQYF; cdr3_nt: TGCAGCGTCGCAACTGGCAGTAAGGGCTACGAGCAGTACTTC
clone_size: NA; d_call: NA; j_call: TRBJ2-5; v_call: TRBV7-6; cdr3_aa: CASSLSEETQYF; cdr3_nt: TGTGCCAGCAGCTTAAGCGAGGAGACCCAGTACTTC
clone_size: few; d_call: NA; j_call: TRBJ2-7; v_call: TRBV11-2; cdr3_aa: CASSLGIYEQYF; cdr3_nt: TGTGCCAGCAGCTTAGGCATATACGAGCAGTACTTC
clone_size: NA; d_call: TRBD2; j_call: TRBJ2-3; v_call: TRBV25-1; cdr3_aa: CASSDGTGGVHSTDTQYF; cdr3_nt: TGTGCCAGCAGTGACGGAACGGGAGGCGTCCATAGCACAGATACGCAGTATTTT
clone_size: NA; d_call: TRBD2; j_call: TRBJ2-2; v_call: TRBV5-1; cdr3_aa: CASKIIPGLAVTGELFF; cdr3_nt: TGCGCCAGCAAGATTATCCCGGGACTAGCGGTTACCGGGGAGCTGTTTTTT
clone_size: NA; d_call: NA; j_call: TRBJ2-7; v_call: TRBV5-6; cdr3_aa: CASSSGRVNHEQYF; cdr3_nt: TGTGCCAGCAGCTCTGGCAGGGTAAACCACGAGCAGTACTTC
clone_size: NA; d_call: NA; j_call: TRBJ2-7; v_call: TRBV7-9; cdr3_aa: CASSLSGREEYF; cdr3_nt: TGTGCCAGCAGCTTGTCAGGGAGAGAGGAGTACTTC
clone_size: few; d_call: TRBD2; j_call: TRBJ2-5; v_call: TRBV7-2; cdr3_aa: CASSPVGLAGGETQYF; cdr3_nt: TGTGCCAGCAGCCCAGTCGGGCTAGCGGGAGGAGAGACCCAGTACTTC
clone_size: NA; d_call: NA; j_call: TRBJ1-1; v_call: TRBV28; cdr3_aa: CASSHGQLNTEAFF; cdr3_nt: TGTGCCAGCAGCCACGGACAGTTGAACACTGAAGCTTTCTTT
clone_size: few; d_call: NA; j_call: TRBJ2-6; v_call: TRBV5-1; cdr3_aa: CASSAEDFSGANVLTF; cdr3_nt: TGCGCCAGCAGCGCGGAGGATTTCTCTGGGGCCAACGTCCTGACTTTC
clone_size: NA; d_call: TRBD2; j_call: TRBJ2-6; v_call: TRBV27; cdr3_aa: CASSSRGLAGEETGANVLTF; cdr3_nt: TGTGCCAGCAGTTCCCGGGGACTAGCGGGAGAGGAGACTGGGGCCAACGTCCTGACTTTC
clone_size: NA; d_call: TRBD2; j_call: TRBJ2-5; v_call: TRBV11-2; cdr3_aa: CASSLGTSGRAEETQYF; cdr3_nt: TGTGCCAGCAGCTTAGGTACAAGCGGGAGGGCCGAGGAGACCCAGTACTTC
clone_size: NA; d_call: TRBD1; j_call: TRBJ2-4; v_call: TRBV27; cdr3_aa: CASSLWGTGPKNIQYF; cdr3_nt: TGTGCCAGCAGTTTATGGGGGACAGGGCCCAAAAACATTCAGTACTTC
clone_size: NA; d_call: TRBD2; j_call: TRBJ2-3; v_call: TRBV6-1; cdr3_aa: CASSRGAGTTDTQYF; cdr3_nt: TGTGCCAGCAGTCGGGGAGCGGGAACCACAGATACGCAGTATTTT
clone_size: NA; d_call: TRBD2; j_call: TRBJ2-5; v_call: TRBV18; cdr3_aa: CASSPPGLAEETQYF; cdr3_nt: TGTGCCAGCTCACCACCGGGGCTAGCGGAAGAGACCCAGTACTTC
clone_size: NA; d_call: NA; j_call: TRBJ2-1; v_call: TRBV2; cdr3_aa: CASNHRNEQFF; cdr3_nt: TGTGCCAGCAATCACAGGAATGAGCAGTTCTTC
clone_size: NA; d_call: NA; j_call: TRBJ2-5; v_call: TRBV5-1; cdr3_aa: CASSLNRAAETQYF; cdr3_nt: TGCGCCAGCAGCTTGAACCGGGCGGCAGAGACCCAGTACTTC